Listed here are 23 T cell receptor beta chains from one sample, sequenced in a study of cytomegalovirus exposure and HLA in healthy donors. The PCR had 60 Vbeta and 13 Jbeta primers. Measured with immunoSEQ multiplex PCR; TCRdb has only the in-frame clones, and not every one. The profile covers 100,000 to 120,000 clones, with 60% to 85% appearing a single time and roughly 8.6% taken by the ten largest. The source material was PBMCs. The receptor source for this set is a woman in her forties in good health and CMV-seropositive.

The chain links TRBV5-1 to TRBJ2-3; a possible D gene is TRBD1 (6 bases). The CDR3 is 16 residues long. Germline V gene sequence: CDR1 SGHRS, CDR2 YFSETQ. The ends were cut back, 4 bases at V and 0 bases at J, with 15 bases in the middle. The CDR3 DNA is TGCGCCAGCAGCCAGGGGACCGACCTGAGCACAGATACGCAGTATTTT. As protein: CASSQGTDLSTDTQYF.

The J gene is TRBJ1-3, the V gene TRBV5-1, with a tentative D call TRBD1 (6 bases). Trimming stripped 4 bases from V and 0 bases from J, with 14 bases between. Germline V lookup: CDR1 SGHRS, CDR2 YFSETQ. The CDR3 has 16 amino acids. CDR3 sequence reads: CASSPGDGTSGNTIYF. CDR3 coding DNA: TGCGCCAGCAGCCCAGGGGACGGAACCTCTGGAAACACCATATATTTT. The full variable domain, in which reference TRBV5-1 and TRBJ1-3 provide the parts outside the CDR3, is KAGVTQTPRYLIKTRGQQVTLSCSPISGHRSVSWYQQTPGQGLQFLFEYFSETQRNKGNFPGRFSGRQFSNSRSEMNVSTLELGDSALYLCASSPGDGTSGNTIYFGEGSWLTVV.

The chain combines TRBV2 with TRBJ1-2; D call uncertain. Germline V gene lookup returns CDR1 SNHLY and CDR2 FYNNEI. The CDR3 spans 11 residues. CDR3 DNA sequence: TGTGTAACGAGTTCTAACTATGGCTACACCTTC. As protein: CVTSSNYGYTF.

This clone was recorded once. The gene calls are TRBV18 and TRBJ1-5; possible D gene TRBD1, 5 bases. CDR1 is KGHSH and CDR2 is LQKENI in the germline V gene. The germline V and J ends were trimmed by 3 bases and 3 bases, with 12 bases remaining between them. This CDR3 comprises 15 residues. The CDR3 reads CASSPGGTDNQPQHF. CDR3 nucleotide sequence: TGTGCCAGCTCACCGGGAGGGACTGACAATCAGCCCCAGCATTTT.

A word on this clone: The junction shows a germline mismatch at one end, possibly a read error. The sample has other DNA sequences that encode this CDR3 too. The chain carries TRBV6-1 and TRBJ1-2; TRBD1 matches at 9 bases. The germline V gene encodes CDR1 MNHNS and CDR2 SASEGT. CDR3 length equals 15 residues. The CDR3 nucleotides are TGTGCCAGCAGCAGGACAGGGGTAATTAACTACGGCTACACCTTC. Amino acid sequence: CASSRTGVINYGYTF.

The CDR3 nucleotides are TGTGCCAGCAGCGTAGAAACTAGTTCGAGCTCCTACAATGAGCAGTTCTTC. Encoded protein: CASSVETSSSSYNEQFF. The chain has TRBV9 and TRBJ2-1, with D perhaps TRBD2 (5 bases). With 0 bases removed from V and 0 bases from J, the gap between germline ends came to 13 bases. CDR1 SGDLS and CDR2 YYNGEE come from the germline V gene. This CDR3 spans 17 amino acids.

The V and J genes are TRBV5-1 and TRBJ2-3, with TRBD2 identical over 9 bases. J lost 2 bases, V lost 3 bases, and 7 bases had no gene match. CDR1 and CDR2 from the germline V gene are SGHRS and YFSETQ. CDR3 length: 16 amino acids. The CDR3 protein is CASSSLAGGNTDTQYF. CDR3 nucleotides: TGCGCCAGCAGCTCTCTTGCGGGGGGGAACACAGATACGCAGTATTTT.

The chain is built from TRBV4-2 and TRBJ2-2; 7 nucleotides line up with TRBD2. This CDR3 spans 15 amino acids. CDR1 is LGHNA, CDR2 YNFKEQ, per germline. The J segment lost 6 bases and the V segment lost 4 bases, leaving 8 bases of the junction unmatched. CDR3 loop: CASSPLVLAAGELFF. The DNA of the CDR3 is TGTGCCAGCAGCCCCCTCGTTCTAGCGGCCGGGGAGCTGTTTTTT.

This clone appeared a few times. The V and J genes are TRBV7-9 and TRBJ1-1, with D possibly TRBD1 on 5 matching bases. This CDR3 is built from 14 residues. The ends were cut back, 2 bases at V and 4 bases at J, with 11 bases in the middle. Germline V gives CDR1 SEHNR, CDR2 FQNEAQ (reference sequence). DNA for the CDR3: TGTGCCAGCAGCTTACAGGGCGTCGGCACTGAAGCTTTCTTT. Translating it yields CASSLQGVGTEAFF.

The rearrangement joins TRBV2 to TRBJ1-5, with D possibly matching TRBD1 (5 bases). The germline V gene encodes CDR1 SNHLY and CDR2 FYNNEI. V gave up 3 bases and J gave up 5 bases, with 11 bases separating them. This CDR3 comprises 14 residues. CDR3 nucleotides: TGTGCCAGCAGTGAGAATCCGACAGATCAGCCCCAGCATTTT. Its protein product is CASSENPTDQPQHF.

In DNA, the CDR3 is TGTGCCAGCAGAGAGATGGTCACTGAAGCTTTCTTT. It is translated as CASREMVTEAFF. The V call is TRBV6-6, the J call TRBJ1-1; D unresolved. The CDR3 length is 12 residues. Trimming stripped 6 bases from V and 4 bases from J, with 9 bases between. Germline CDR1 and CDR2: MNHNY and SVGAGI (reference sequence).

The V and J genes are TRBV13 and TRBJ2-5, with 10 bases fitting TRBD2. The CDR3 runs 15 residues. Germline V gives CDR1 PRHDT, CDR2 FYEKMQ (reference sequence). J lost 1 base, V lost 7 bases, and 6 bases had no gene match. The chain's CDR3 is CASKRLAGAQETQYF. The CDR3 nucleotides read TGTGCCAGCAAGCGTCTAGCGGGGGCCCAAGAGACCCAGTACTTC.

This clone was detected only a few times. The gene calls are TRBV6-1 and TRBJ2-3; TRBD2 matches at 16 bases. Germline loops: CDR1 MNHNS, CDR2 SASEGT. This CDR3 is 19 amino acids long. Trimming removed 2 bases from V and 0 bases from J; junction bases left unmatched: 5. The CDR3 bases are TGTGCCAGCAGTGAAAGGGGGACTAGCGGGAGGGGGAGCACAGATACGCAGTATTTT. This sequence encodes CASSERGTSGRGSTDTQYF.

This clone has only a few counts. V and J are TRBV6-1 and TRBJ1-4; possibly TRBD1 for D (5 bases). Trimming took off 5 bases at V and 8 bases at J, with 18 bases between the two ends. Germline CDR1 and CDR2: MNHNS and SASEGT. The CDR3 consists of 15 residues. CDR3: CASSLRQNWGEKLFF. CDR3 DNA: TGTGCCAGCAGTCTAAGACAGAATTGGGGAGAAAAACTGTTTTTT.

The V gene is TRBV6-5, the J gene TRBJ1-1, with a tentative D call TRBD1 (5 bases). CDR3 size: 11 residues. In germline, CDR1 is MNHEY, CDR2 SVGAGI. V was trimmed by 7 bases and J by 8 bases, leaving 11 bases between them. The CDR3 region has the DNA TGTGCCAGCAATTCTCGGGGGGAAGCTTTCTTT. Its translation is CASNSRGEAFF.

This rearrangement joins TRBV7-8 to TRBJ1-2, with 8 bases lining up with TRBD1. V was clipped by 5 bases and J by 6 bases; unmatched bases: 5. Germline-derived CDR1 and CDR2 are SGHVS and FQNEAQ. This CDR3 contains 13 residues. The CDR3 DNA reads TGTGCCAGCAGCCCGAGACAGGGGCATGGCTACACCTTC. Translated, it gives CASSPRQGHGYTF.

This clone was picked up a small number of times. This chain connects TRBV7-6 to TRBJ2-3, with D perhaps matching TRBD2 (5 bases). Trimming pared 5 bases from V and 2 bases from J, leaving 17 bases between. The V gene's germline CDR1 is SGHVS and CDR2 FNYEAQ. The CDR3 sequence is 16 residues long. CDR3: CASSPRGGENTDTQYF. As DNA, the CDR3 is TGTGCCAGCAGCCCTCGCGGTGGGGAGAACACAGATACGCAGTATTTT.

The V and J genes are TRBV7-9 and TRBJ2-6; 7 bases agree with TRBD1. The CDR3 spans 16 residues. CDR1 and CDR2 from the germline V gene are SEHNR and FQNEAQ (reference sequence). Trimming cost V 5 bases and J 1 base; bases outside gene matches: 5. The DNA of the CDR3 is TGTGCCAGCAGCCAACGGGGACAGTCTGGGGCCAACGTCCTGACTTTC. Translated: CASSQRGQSGANVLTF.

The V gene is TRBV10-1, the J gene TRBJ2-5, with D perhaps TRBD1 (7 bases). This CDR3 has 13 amino acids. Trimming shortened V by 6 bases and J by 7 bases, and 15 bases separated the two germline ends. In germline, CDR1 is WNHNN, CDR2 SYGVQD (reference sequence). The CDR3 loop reads CASSQGGSGTQYF. DNA of the CDR3: TGCGCCAGCAGCCAGGGGGGTTCTGGGACCCAGTACTTC.

This clone showed up just once. V gene TRBV5-1 combines with J gene TRBJ1-1, with 7 bases that match TRBD1. V lost 6 bases to trimming and J lost 0 bases; unmatched junction nucleotides: 23. CDR1 is SGHRS, CDR2 YFSETQ, per germline. CDR3 length: 20 amino acids. The DNA for the CDR3 is TGCGCCAGCACCCGAGGAGGCAAAGACAGGGAGACAGTAATGAACACTGAAGCTTTCTTT. It yields the protein CASTRGGKDRETVMNTEAFF. Together with reference TRBV5-1 and TRBJ1-1, the CDR3 gives the full variable domain: KAGVTQTPRYLIKTRGQQVTLSCSPISGHRSVSWYQQTPGQGLQFLFEYFSETQRNKGNFPGRFSGRQFSNSRSEMNVSTLELGDSALYLCASTRGGKDRETVMNTEAFFGQGTRLTVV.

V and J are TRBV28 and TRBJ2-1; 11 nucleotides agree with TRBD2. Per the germline V gene, CDR1 is MDHEN and CDR2 is SYDVKM. V shed 1 base, J shed 10 bases, and the junction held 18 bases outside the gene matches. CDR3 length equals 19 residues. CDR3 in amino acids: CASSLLDSGTSGPRAEQFF. The CDR3 DNA reads as TGTGCCAGCAGTTTATTAGACTCCGGGACTAGCGGCCCTAGGGCCGAGCAGTTCTTC.

V gene TRBV2 combines with J gene TRBJ2-7; TRBD1 is a possible D gene (5 bases). The CDR3 has 14 amino acids. Per the germline V gene, CDR1 is SNHLY and CDR2 is FYNNEI. The germline V and J ends were trimmed by 4 bases and 2 bases, with 12 bases remaining between them. CDR3 in DNA: TGTGCCAGCAGTGTTCGTGAAGGGGCCTACGAGCAGTACTTC. This encodes CASSVREGAYEQYF.

Concerning this clone: One end of the junction fails to match germline, which may point to a read error. V and J are TRBV7-7 and TRBJ2-1, with D tentatively TRBD2 (6 bases). The CDR3 is 13 residues long. Germline loops: CDR1 SSHAT, CDR2 FNYEAQ (reference sequence). DNA for the CDR3: TGTGCTAGCAGCCCGCGGGGCGAAACGGAGCAGTTCTTC. As protein: CASSPRGETEQFF.